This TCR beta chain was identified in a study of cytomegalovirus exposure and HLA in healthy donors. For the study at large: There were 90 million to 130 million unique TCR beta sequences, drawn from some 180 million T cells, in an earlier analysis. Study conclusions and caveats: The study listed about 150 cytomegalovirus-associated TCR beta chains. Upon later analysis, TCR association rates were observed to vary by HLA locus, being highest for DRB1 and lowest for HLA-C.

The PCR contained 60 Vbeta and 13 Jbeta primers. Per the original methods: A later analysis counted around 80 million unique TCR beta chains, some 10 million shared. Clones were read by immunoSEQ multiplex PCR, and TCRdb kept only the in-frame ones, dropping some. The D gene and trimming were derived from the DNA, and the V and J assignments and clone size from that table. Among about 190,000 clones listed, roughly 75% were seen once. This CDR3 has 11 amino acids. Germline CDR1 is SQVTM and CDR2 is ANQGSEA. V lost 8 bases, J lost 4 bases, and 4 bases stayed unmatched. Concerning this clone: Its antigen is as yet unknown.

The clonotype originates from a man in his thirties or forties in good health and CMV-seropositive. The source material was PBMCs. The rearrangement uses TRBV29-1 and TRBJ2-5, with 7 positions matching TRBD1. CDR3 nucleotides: TGCAGCCCCCGGACAGGAGAGACCCAGTACTTC. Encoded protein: CSPRTGETQYF.